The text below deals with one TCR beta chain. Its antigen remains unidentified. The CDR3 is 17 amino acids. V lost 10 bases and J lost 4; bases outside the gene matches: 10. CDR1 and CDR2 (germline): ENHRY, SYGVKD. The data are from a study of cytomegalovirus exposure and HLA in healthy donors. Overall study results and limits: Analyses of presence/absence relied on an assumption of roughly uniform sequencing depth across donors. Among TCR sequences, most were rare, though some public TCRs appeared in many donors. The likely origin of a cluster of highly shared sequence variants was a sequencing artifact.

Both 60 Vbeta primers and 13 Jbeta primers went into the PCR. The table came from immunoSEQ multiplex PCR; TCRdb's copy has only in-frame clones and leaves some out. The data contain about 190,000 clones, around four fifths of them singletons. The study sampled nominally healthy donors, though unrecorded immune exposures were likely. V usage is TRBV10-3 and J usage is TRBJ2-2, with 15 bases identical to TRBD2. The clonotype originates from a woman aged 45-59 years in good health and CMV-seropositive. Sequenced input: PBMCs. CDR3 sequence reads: CATGRTSGGAATGELFF. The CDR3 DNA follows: TGTGCCACCGGTCGGACTAGCGGGGGGGCCGCCACCGGGGAGCTGTTTTTT.